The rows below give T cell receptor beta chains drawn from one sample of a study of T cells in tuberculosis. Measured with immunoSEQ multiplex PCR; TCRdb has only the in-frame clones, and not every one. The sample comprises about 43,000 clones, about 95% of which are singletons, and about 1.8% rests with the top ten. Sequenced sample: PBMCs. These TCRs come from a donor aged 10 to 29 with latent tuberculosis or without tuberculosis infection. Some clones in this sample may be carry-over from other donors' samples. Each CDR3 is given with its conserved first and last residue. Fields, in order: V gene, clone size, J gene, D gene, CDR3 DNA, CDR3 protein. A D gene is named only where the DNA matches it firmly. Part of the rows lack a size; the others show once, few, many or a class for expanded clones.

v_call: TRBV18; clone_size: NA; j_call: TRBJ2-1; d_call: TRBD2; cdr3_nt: TGTGCCAGCTCACCAGATATGATCGAACGGGAGGCAACCTACAATGAGCAGTTCTTC; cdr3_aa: CASSPDMIEREATYNEQFF
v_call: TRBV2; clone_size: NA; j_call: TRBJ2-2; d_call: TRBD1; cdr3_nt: TGTGCCAGCAGTGAAGCAACCAGGGGGAGCACCGGGGAGCTGTTTTTT; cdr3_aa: CASSEATRGSTGELFF
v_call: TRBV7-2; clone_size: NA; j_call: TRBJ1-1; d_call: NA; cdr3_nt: TGTGCCAGCAGCTTAAGATCGAGGAGCGGTACTGAAGCTTTCTTT; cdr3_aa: CASSLRSRSGTEAFF
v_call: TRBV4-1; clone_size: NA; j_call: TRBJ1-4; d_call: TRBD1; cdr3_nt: TGCGCCAGCAGCCAAGAAGCAGGGGGACTTGAAAAACTGTTTTTT; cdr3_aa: CASSQEAGGLEKLFF
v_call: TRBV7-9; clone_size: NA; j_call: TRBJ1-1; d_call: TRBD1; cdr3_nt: TGTGCCAGCAGCCCTCAACAGGGGTTGGGCACTGAAGCTTTCTTT; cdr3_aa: CASSPQQGLGTEAFF
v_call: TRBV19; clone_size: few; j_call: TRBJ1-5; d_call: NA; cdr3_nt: TGTGCCAGCGACAAGGCCTCCAGCAATCAGCCCCAGCATTTT; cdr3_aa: CASDKASSNQPQHF
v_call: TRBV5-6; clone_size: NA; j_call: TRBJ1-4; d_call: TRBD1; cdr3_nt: TGTGCCAGCAGCTTGTATGTAGGACAGGGGAAGCGAAAACTGTTTTTT; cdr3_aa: CASSLYVGQGKRKLFF
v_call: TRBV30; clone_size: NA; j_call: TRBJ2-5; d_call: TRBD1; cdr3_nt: TGTGCCTGGAGAAAACTCTCGCCAGGGGGCCAAGAGACCCAGTACTTC; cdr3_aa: CAWRKLSPGGQETQYF
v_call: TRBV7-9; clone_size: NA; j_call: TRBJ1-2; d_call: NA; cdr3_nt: TGTGCCAGCAGCCGGGGGGATCACGGCTACACCTTC; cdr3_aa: CASSRGDHGYTF
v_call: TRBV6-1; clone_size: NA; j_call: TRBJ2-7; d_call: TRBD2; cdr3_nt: TGTGCCAGCAGCCGGACTAGCGGGAATAGCTACGAGCAGTACTTC; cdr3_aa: CASSRTSGNSYEQYF
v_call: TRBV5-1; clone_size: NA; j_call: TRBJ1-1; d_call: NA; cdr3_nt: TGCGCCAGCAGCGATAGCAGATCAAACACTGAAGCTTTCTTT; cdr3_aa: CASSDSRSNTEAFF
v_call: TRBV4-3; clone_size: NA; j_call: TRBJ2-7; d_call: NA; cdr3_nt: TGCGCCAGCAGCCAACTAGTAGCCTACGAGCAGTACTTC; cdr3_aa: CASSQLVAYEQYF
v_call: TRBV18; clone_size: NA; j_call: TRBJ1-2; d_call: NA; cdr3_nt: TGTGCCAGCTCACCGCAGGATTATGGCTACACCTTC; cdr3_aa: CASSPQDYGYTF
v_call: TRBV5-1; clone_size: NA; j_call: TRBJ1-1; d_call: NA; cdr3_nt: TGCGCCAGCAGCGACAGGCCCATGAACACTGAAGCTTTCTTT; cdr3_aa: CASSDRPMNTEAFF
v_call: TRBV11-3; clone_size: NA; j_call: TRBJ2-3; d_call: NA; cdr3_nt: TGTGCCAGCAGCTTAGGGGCTATCACAGATACGCAGTATTTT; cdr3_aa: CASSLGAITDTQYF
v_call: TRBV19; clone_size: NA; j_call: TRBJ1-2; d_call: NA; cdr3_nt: TGTGCCAGTACCACGACCGGGACTAGCGGCTATGGCTACACCTTC; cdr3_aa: CASTTTGTSGYGYTF
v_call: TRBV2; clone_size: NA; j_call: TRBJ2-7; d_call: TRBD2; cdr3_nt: TGTGCCAGCAGTGAAATGGGCCCGCGGGAGTACGAGCAGTACTTC; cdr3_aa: CASSEMGPREYEQYF
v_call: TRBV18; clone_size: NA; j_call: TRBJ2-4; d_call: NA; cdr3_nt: TGTGCCAGCTCACCTCGTGGGGGGGCGCAGGGGCCGGCCAAAAACATTCAGTACTTC; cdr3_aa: CASSPRGGAQGPAKNIQYF
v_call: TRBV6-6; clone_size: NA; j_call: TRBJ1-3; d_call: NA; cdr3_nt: TGTGCCAGCAGTTACTCCCCGTCTGGAAACACCATATATTTT; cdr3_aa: CASSYSPSGNTIYF
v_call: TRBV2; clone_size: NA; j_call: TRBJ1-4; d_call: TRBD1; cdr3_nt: TGTGCCAGCGCGGGACAGGCTAATGAAAAACTGTTTTTT; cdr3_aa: CASAGQANEKLFF
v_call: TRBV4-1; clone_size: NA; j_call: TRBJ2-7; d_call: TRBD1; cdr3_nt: TGCGCCAGCAGCCAAGTCCGAGCGGCGGGACAGGTGGACGAGCAGTACTTC; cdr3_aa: CASSQVRAAGQVDEQYF
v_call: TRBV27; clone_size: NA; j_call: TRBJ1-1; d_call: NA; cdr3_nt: TGTGCCAGCAGTTTAATTCCAGGGTTGCCTTCTGAAGCTTTCTTT; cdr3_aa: CASSLIPGLPSEAFF
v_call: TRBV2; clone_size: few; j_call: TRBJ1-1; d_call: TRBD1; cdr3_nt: TGTGCCAGCAAGGGACAGGGGCTTGTGAACACTGAAGCTTTCTTT; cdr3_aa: CASKGQGLVNTEAFF
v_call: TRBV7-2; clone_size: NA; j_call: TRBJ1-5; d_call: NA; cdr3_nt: TGTGCCAGCAGCTTAGGAGGGTGGGGAGGCAATCAGCCCCAGCATTTT; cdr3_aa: CASSLGGWGGNQPQHF
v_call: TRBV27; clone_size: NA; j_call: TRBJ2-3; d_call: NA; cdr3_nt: TGTGCCAGCAGTTCGTCAGGGGTGGAGGAGTCCGATACGCAGTATTTT; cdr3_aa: CASSSSGVEESDTQYF
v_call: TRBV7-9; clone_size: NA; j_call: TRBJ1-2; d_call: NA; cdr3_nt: TGTGCCAGCAGGGGGGAGGCGAACTATGGCTACACCTTC; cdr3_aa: CASRGEANYGYTF
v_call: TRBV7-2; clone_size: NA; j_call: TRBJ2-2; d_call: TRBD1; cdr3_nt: TGTGCCAGCAGCCGTCAGGGGGCGGGCAGGGACACCGGGGAGCTGTTTTTT; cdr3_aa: CASSRQGAGRDTGELFF
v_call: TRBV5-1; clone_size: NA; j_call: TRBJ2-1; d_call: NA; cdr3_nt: TGCGCCAGCAGCCTCACAGGAATCGTCCCCAATGAGCAGTTCTTC; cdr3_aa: CASSLTGIVPNEQFF
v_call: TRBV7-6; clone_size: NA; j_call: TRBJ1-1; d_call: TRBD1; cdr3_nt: TGTGCCAGCAGCGCAAGAAAGTACCGGGACAGGGACACTGAAGCTTTCTTT; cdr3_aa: CASSARKYRDRDTEAFF
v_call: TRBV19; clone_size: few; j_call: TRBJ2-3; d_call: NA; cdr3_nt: TGTGCCAGTGGACTGAATTCCCTCACAGATACGCAGTATTTT; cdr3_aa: CASGLNSLTDTQYF
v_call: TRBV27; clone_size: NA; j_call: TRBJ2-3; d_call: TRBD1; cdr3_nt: TGTGCCAGCAGTTTACCGACAGGGAGAAGCACAGATACGCAGTATTTT; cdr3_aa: CASSLPTGRSTDTQYF
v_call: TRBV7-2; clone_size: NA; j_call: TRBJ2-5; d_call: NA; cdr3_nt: TGTGCCAGCAGCTTAGATGAGCTCCAAGAGACCCAGTACTTC; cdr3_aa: CASSLDELQETQYF
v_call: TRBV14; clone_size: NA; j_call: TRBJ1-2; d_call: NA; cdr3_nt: TGTGCCAGCAGCCAAGTTTTTCAGCCCAGGATCTATGGCTACACCTTC; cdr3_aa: CASSQVFQPRIYGYTF
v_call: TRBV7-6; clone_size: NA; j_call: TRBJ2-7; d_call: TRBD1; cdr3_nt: TGTGCCAGCAGCCCTAATACAGGGGAACGCGAGCAGTACTTC; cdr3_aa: CASSPNTGEREQYF
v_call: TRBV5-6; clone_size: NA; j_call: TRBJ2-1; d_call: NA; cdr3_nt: TGTGCCAGCAGCGAAGGGGGCTCCTACAATGAGCAGTTCTTC; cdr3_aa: CASSEGGSYNEQFF